The 23 T cell receptor beta chains presented below share a single source sample, sequenced in a study of blood T cell repertoires in COVID-19. Generated by immunoSEQ multiplex PCR, the TCRdb table keeps only in-frame clones and is missing some. This table has around 78,000 clones, around nine tenths appearing once. The specimen was peripheral blood. These receptors were taken from a woman aged 55-75 years with acute or convalescent COVID-19.

This clone has more than one count but fewer than ten. The V call is TRBV7-6, the J call TRBJ2-1, with TRBD1 identical over 11 bases. Trimming at V came to 5 bases and at J to 3 bases, leaving 6 bases not matched to a gene. This CDR3 has 16 amino acids. Germline CDR1 is SGHVS and CDR2 is FNYEAQ. The CDR3 region has the DNA TGTGCCAGCAGCCCGTCCGGGACAGGGGGCTACAATGAGCAGTTCTTC. The encoded protein is CASSPSGTGGYNEQFF.

The V call is TRBV19, the J call TRBJ1-5, with TRBD1 matching 9 bases. This CDR3 is 13 amino acids long. Trimming at V came to 10 bases and at J to 6 bases, leaving 7 bases not matched to a gene. CDR1 and CDR2 from the germline V gene are LNHDA and SQIVND (reference sequence). CDR3 bases: TGTGCCACCCTCGGGACAGGGTCTCAGCCCCAGCATTTT. This encodes CATLGTGSQPQHF.

The chain employs TRBV2 and TRBJ2-7; possibly TRBD2 for D (5 bases). The ends were cut back, 7 bases at V and 0 bases at J, with 10 bases in the middle. Per the germline V gene, CDR1 is SNHLY and CDR2 is FYNNEI. This CDR3 has 13 amino acids. CDR3 nucleotides: TGTGCCAGCACCGATCGGGGCTCCTACGAGCAGTACTTC. Amino acid sequence: CASTDRGSYEQYF.

J is TRBJ2-2 and V is TRBV7-3; D unclear. CDR1 is SGHTA and CDR2 is FQGTGA in the germline V gene. The ends were cut back, 6 bases at V and 4 bases at J, with 12 bases in the middle. This CDR3 is 14 amino acids long. The CDR3 coding sequence is TGTGCCAGCAGTTCATATGGCTCCACCGGGGAGCTGTTTTTT. This encodes CASSSYGSTGELFF.

The CDR3 loop reads CASRESGYTF. In nucleotides, the CDR3 is TGTGCCAGCAGGGAGTCGGGCTACACCTTC. V is TRBV28 and J is TRBJ1-2; D remains unclear. The V end was cut by 6 bases, the J end by 8 bases, with 7 bases between. CDR1 MDHEN and CDR2 SYDVKM come from the germline V gene. CDR3 length equals 10 residues.

This clone was observed a handful of times. The rearrangement joins TRBV2 to TRBJ2-1; TRBD1 matches 7 bases. CDR1 is SNHLY and CDR2 is FYNNEI in the germline V gene. The CDR3 totals 15 residues. V gave up 5 bases and J gave up 0 bases; unmatched junction bases: 4. This chain's CDR3 is CASSPTGLSYNEQFF. The CDR3 DNA follows: TGTGCCAGCAGTCCGACAGGGCTCTCCTACAATGAGCAGTTCTTC. Full variable domain (rest looked up from reference TRBV2 and TRBJ2-1): EPEVTQTPSHQVTQMGQEVILRCVPISNHLYFYWYRQILGQKVEFLVSFYNNEISEKSEIFDDQFSVERPDGSNFTLKIRSTKLEDSAMYFCASSPTGLSYNEQFFGPGTRLTVL.

The rearrangement uses TRBV6-6 and TRBJ1-2; no reliable D call. CDR3 length equals 13 residues. CDR1 MNHNY and CDR2 SVGAGI come from the germline V gene (reference sequence). Trimming took off 5 bases at V and 0 bases at J, with 7 bases between the two ends. The DNA for the CDR3 is TGTGCCAGCAGTCCAGGAACTAACTATGGCTACACCTTC. Protein: CASSPGTNYGYTF.

The V and J genes are TRBV5-1 and TRBJ2-6; possibly TRBD1 for D (6 bases). CDR3 size: 15 residues. Deletions cut 4 bases from V and 0 bases from J, with 8 bases between. CDR1 is SGHRS, CDR2 YFSETQ, per germline. As DNA, the CDR3 is TGCGCCAGCAGCGTCAGGGGCTCTGGGGCCAACGTCCTGACTTTC. Residues: CASSVRGSGANVLTF.

This clone has just one count. At one of its ends the junction is not consistent with the germline gene, which may arise from a read error. This chain joins TRBV5-5 and TRBJ2-1; 14 bases agree with TRBD2. From germline, CDR1 is SGHKS and CDR2 YYEKEE (reference sequence). CDR3 size: 14 residues. CDR3 loop: CASSLGLAGGDGVF. The CDR3 DNA follows: TGTGCCAGCAGCCTCGGACTAGCGGGGGGAGATGGTGTCTTC. Full variable domain (outside the CDR3, taken from reference TRBV5-5 and TRBJ2-1): DAGVTQSPTHLIKTRGQQVTLRCSPISGHKSVSWYQQVLGQGPQFIFQYYEKEERGRGNFPDRFSARQFPNYSSELNVNALLLGDSALYLCASSLGLAGGDGVFGPGTRLTVL.

The CDR3 sequence: CATSDFLTSGGSYNEQFF. In DNA form, the CDR3 reads TGTGCCACCAGTGATTTCCTGACTAGCGGAGGGTCCTACAATGAGCAGTTCTTC. V is TRBV24-1 and J is TRBJ2-1, with 9 bases that match TRBD2. The junction had 7 bases not matched to a gene; V was cut back by 1 base and J by 1 base. The germline CDR1 and CDR2 sequences are KGHDR and SFDVKD. This CDR3 region has 18 residues.

The chain employs TRBV4-1 and TRBJ1-4, with a possible D match to TRBD1 (5 bases). The germline gives CDR1 MGHRA, CDR2 YSYEKL. The V gene lost 2 bases and the J gene lost 4 bases, with 14 bases spanning the gap. This CDR3 is 16 amino acids long. CDR3 sequence reads: CASSQPGDGSNEKLFF. In nucleotides, the CDR3 is TGCGCCAGCAGCCAACCGGGGGACGGAAGTAATGAAAAACTGTTTTTT.

The gene calls are TRBV4-3 and TRBJ1-1, with D unclear. CDR3 length equals 15 residues. V gave up 3 bases and J gave up 4 bases, with 15 bases separating them. Germline V CDR1 and CDR2: LGHNA, YSLEER. The CDR3 region has the DNA TGCGCCAGCAGCCATCCCTACCCGCGGATCACTGAAGCTTTCTTT. The encoded protein is CASSHPYPRITEAFF.

The chain carries TRBV7-2 and TRBJ1-2, with unresolved D. The V gene's germline CDR1 is SGHTA and CDR2 FQGNSA. The CDR3 is made up of 13 amino acids. V gave up 3 bases and J gave up 1 base, with 6 bases separating them. CDR3 in amino acids: CASSFGDNYGYTF. DNA of the CDR3: TGTGCCAGCAGCTTCGGAGATAACTATGGCTACACCTTC.

V is TRBV19 and J is TRBJ1-5; 8 bases are shared with TRBD1. CDR1 and CDR2 from the germline V gene are LNHDA and SQIVND (reference sequence). The CDR3 length is 13 residues. The V and J ends lost 7 bases and 5 bases, in that order; junction bases with no gene match: 4. CDR3 nucleotide sequence: TGTGCCAGTAACCCGGACAGGGATCAGCCCCAGCATTTT. As protein: CASNPDRDQPQHF. Full variable domain (remainder filled in from reference TRBV19 and TRBJ1-5): DGGITQSPKYLFRKEGQNVTLSCEQNLNHDAMYWYRQDPGQGLRLIYYSQIVNDFQKGDIAEGYSVSREKKESFPLTVTSAQKNPTAFYLCASNPDRDQPQHFGDGTRLSIL.

This chain uses TRBV4-1 with TRBJ2-7; 7 nucleotides agree with TRBD1. This CDR3 has 17 amino acids. V lost 3 bases to trimming and J lost 2 bases; unmatched junction nucleotides: 13. The germline V gene has CDR1 MGHRA and CDR2 YSYEKL. CDR3 DNA sequence: TGCGCCAGCAGCCAGGCTGGAAGGACAGGACCTCCCTACGAGCAGTACTTC. It specifies CASSQAGRTGPPYEQYF.

The V gene is TRBV7-2, the J gene TRBJ2-1; 13 bases agree with TRBD2. The junction had 4 bases not matched to a gene; V was cut back by 1 base and J by 10 bases. CDR1 and CDR2 from the germline V gene are SGHTA and FQGNSA. This CDR3 spans 15 amino acids. CDR3: CASSLDTSGGAEQFF. The DNA for the CDR3 is TGTGCCAGCAGCTTAGATACTAGCGGGGGGGCCGAGCAGTTCTTC.

The rearrangement uses TRBV7-3 and TRBJ2-7; no reliable D call. This CDR3 region has 13 residues. Germline lookup yields CDR1 SGHTA and CDR2 FQGTGA. V lost 5 bases, J lost 0 bases, and 8 bases lay in between. CDR3 amino acids: CASSPTNSYEQYF. CDR3 sequence (DNA): TGTGCCAGCAGCCCTACTAACTCCTACGAGCAGTACTTC.

This chain uses TRBV4-2 with TRBJ2-1; TRBD2 matches 8 bases. V was clipped by 0 bases and J by 0 bases; unmatched bases: 7. Germline assignment: CDR1 LGHNA and CDR2 YNFKEQ. This CDR3 has 18 amino acids. For the CDR3, the DNA is TGTGCCAGCAGCCAAGAAGGCCCAGCGGGGGTCTCCTACAATGAGCAGTTCTTC. Translation gives CASSQEGPAGVSYNEQFF.

The chain joins TRBV28 to TRBJ2-7, with D possibly being TRBD2 (5 bases). Trimming shortened V by 10 bases and J by 2 bases, and 18 bases separated the two germline ends. Germline-derived CDR1 and CDR2 are MDHEN and SYDVKM. The CDR3 contains 14 residues. DNA for the CDR3: TGTGCCATCCAAGACGGGTTGAGGGCCTACGAGCAGTACTTC. This sequence encodes CAIQDGLRAYEQYF.

In its sample, this clone was seen a few times. The J gene is TRBJ1-4, the V gene TRBV15, with 7 bases aligning to TRBD1. From germline, CDR1 is LNHNV and CDR2 YYDKDF (reference sequence). V lost 0 bases and J lost 6; bases outside the gene matches: 4. CDR3 length: 15 amino acids. The CDR3 nucleotides read TGTGCCACCAGCAGAGACCGGGACAGTTATGAAAAACTGTTTTTT. This gives the protein CATSRDRDSYEKLFF.

V gene TRBV19 combines with J gene TRBJ1-3, with no clear D. Trimming took off 2 bases at V and 1 base at J, with 9 bases between the two ends. The CDR3 contains 15 residues. Germline V gives CDR1 LNHDA, CDR2 SQIVND (reference sequence). CDR3 coding DNA: TGTGCCAGTAGTATATCGGCGACTTCTGGAAACACCATATATTTT. The encoded protein is CASSISATSGNTIYF. Full variable domain (remainder filled in from reference TRBV19 and TRBJ1-3): DGGITQSPKYLFRKEGQNVTLSCEQNLNHDAMYWYRQDPGQGLRLIYYSQIVNDFQKGDIAEGYSVSREKKESFPLTVTSAQKNPTAFYLCASSISATSGNTIYFGEGSWLTVV.

The V and J genes are TRBV7-2 and TRBJ2-1, with 8 bases identical to TRBD2. Trimming took 5 bases from V and 7 from J; bases not matched to a gene: 4. This CDR3 is built from 13 residues. CDR1 and CDR2 (germline): SGHTA, FQGNSA. This CDR3 reads CASSPRGENEQFF. The CDR3 DNA reads as TGTGCCAGCAGCCCGCGGGGGGAGAATGAGCAGTTCTTC.

V is TRBV18 and J is TRBJ2-1, with 7 bases identical to TRBD2. V shed 3 bases, J shed 2 bases, and the junction held 1 base outside the gene matches. This CDR3 has 14 residues. The germline gives CDR1 KGHSH, CDR2 LQKENI. CDR3 residues: CASSPGTTYNEQFF. CDR3 in DNA: TGTGCCAGCTCACCCGGGACTACCTACAATGAGCAGTTCTTC.